These T cell receptor beta chains were read from a single sample in a study of T cell repertoires in cytomegalovirus infection. Each CDR3 protein gets one entry after TCRdb re-called the reads with MiXCR. The profile shows hundreds of thousands of distinct CDR3 sequences, approximately 24% of them singletons. Sequencing used CD8+ T cells from PBMCs. Receptors originate from a human donor in good health (CMV status not recorded). Some clones in this sample may be carry-over from other donors' samples. CDR3s include the opening cysteine and the closing phenylalanine or tryptophan. The order of the fields is J gene, V gene, CDR3 protein.

j_call: TRBJ2-7
v_call: TRBV6-5
cdr3_aa: CASSYYRTSGSYEQYF

j_call: TRBJ2-2
v_call: TRBV11-2
cdr3_aa: CASSLNGYRGMTGELFF

j_call: TRBJ2-7
v_call: TRBV6-6
cdr3_aa: CASRDSHSSYEQYF

j_call: TRBJ2-3
v_call: TRBV20-1
cdr3_aa: CSAKIGGSTRPSTDTQYF

j_call: TRBJ2-6
v_call: TRBV15
cdr3_aa: CATSGKSSGANVLTF

j_call: TRBJ1-1
v_call: TRBV7-9
cdr3_aa: CASGFKNTEAFF

j_call: TRBJ2-2
v_call: TRBV3-1
cdr3_aa: CASSQDPGLAGALSRELFF

j_call: TRBJ2-7
v_call: TRBV14
cdr3_aa: CASSQTGNLDEQYF

j_call: TRBJ2-1
v_call: TRBV25-1
cdr3_aa: CANSEYGRDNEQFF

j_call: TRBJ1-1
v_call: TRBV27
cdr3_aa: CASRPQEGAYTEAFF

j_call: TRBJ2-1
v_call: TRBV10-3
cdr3_aa: CAISETSGIYNEQFF

j_call: TRBJ2-5
v_call: TRBV6-6
cdr3_aa: CASSYSIRHQETQYF

j_call: TRBJ1-2
v_call: TRBV6-5
cdr3_aa: CASSYLGTDGYTF

j_call: TRBJ1-6
v_call: TRBV28
cdr3_aa: CASSFGTGISYNSPLHF

j_call: TRBJ2-5
v_call: TRBV9
cdr3_aa: CASSVPAGGPRETQYF

j_call: TRBJ2-2
v_call: TRBV28
cdr3_aa: CASTTNTGELFF

j_call: TRBJ1-1
v_call: TRBV11-2
cdr3_aa: CVSGDRGRDTEAFF

j_call: TRBJ2-1
v_call: TRBV6-6
cdr3_aa: CASSQRDRAYNEQFF

j_call: TRBJ2-1
v_call: TRBV9
cdr3_aa: CASGSGLAGNEQFF

j_call: TRBJ2-1
v_call: TRBV7-3
cdr3_aa: CASSLYGTGFDEQFF

j_call: TRBJ2-3
v_call: TRBV5-1
cdr3_aa: CASSLIASGGPALFTDTQYF